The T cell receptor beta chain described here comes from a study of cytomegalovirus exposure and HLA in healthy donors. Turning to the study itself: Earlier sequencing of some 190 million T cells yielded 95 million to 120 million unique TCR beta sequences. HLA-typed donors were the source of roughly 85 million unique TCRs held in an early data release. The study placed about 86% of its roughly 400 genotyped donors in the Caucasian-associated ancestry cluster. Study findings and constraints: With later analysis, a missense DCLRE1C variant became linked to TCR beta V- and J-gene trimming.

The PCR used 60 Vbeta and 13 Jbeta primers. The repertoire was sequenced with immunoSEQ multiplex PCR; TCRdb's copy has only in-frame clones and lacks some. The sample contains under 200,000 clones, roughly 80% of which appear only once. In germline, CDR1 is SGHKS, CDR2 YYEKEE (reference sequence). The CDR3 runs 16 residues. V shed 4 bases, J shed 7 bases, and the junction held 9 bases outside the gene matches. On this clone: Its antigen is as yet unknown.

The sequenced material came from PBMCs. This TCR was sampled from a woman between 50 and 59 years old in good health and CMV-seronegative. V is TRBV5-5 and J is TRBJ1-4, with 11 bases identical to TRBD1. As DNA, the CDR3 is TGTGCCAGCAGCGGATCCGGGACAGGGGGTGGTGAAAAACTGTTTTTT. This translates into CASSGSGTGGGEKLFF. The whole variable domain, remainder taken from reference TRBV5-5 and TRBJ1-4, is DAGVTQSPTHLIKTRGQQVTLRCSPISGHKSVSWYQQVLGQGPQFIFQYYEKEERGRGNFPDRFSARQFPNYSSELNVNALLLGDSALYLCASSGSGTGGGEKLFFGSGTQLSVL.